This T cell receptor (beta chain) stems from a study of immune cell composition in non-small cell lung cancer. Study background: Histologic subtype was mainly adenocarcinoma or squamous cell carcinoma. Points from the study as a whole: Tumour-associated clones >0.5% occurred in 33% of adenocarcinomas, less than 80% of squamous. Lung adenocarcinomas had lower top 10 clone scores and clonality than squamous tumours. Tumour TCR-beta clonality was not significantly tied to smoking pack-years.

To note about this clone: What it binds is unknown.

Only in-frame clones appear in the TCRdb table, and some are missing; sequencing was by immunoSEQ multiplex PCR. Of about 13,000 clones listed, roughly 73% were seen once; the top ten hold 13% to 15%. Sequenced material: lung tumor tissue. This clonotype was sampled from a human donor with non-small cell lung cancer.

CDR3 region: CASSSYGRGFSGEAFF. The CDR3 DNA sequence: TGTGCCAGCAGCTCCTACGGGAGGGGGTTTAGCGGTGAAGCTTTCTTT. V and J are TRBV7-3 and TRBJ1-1, with a tentative D call TRBD1 (6 bases). In germline, CDR1 is SGHTA, CDR2 FQGTGA. V lost 4 bases and J lost 7, with 22 bases in between. The CDR3 is 16 amino acids.